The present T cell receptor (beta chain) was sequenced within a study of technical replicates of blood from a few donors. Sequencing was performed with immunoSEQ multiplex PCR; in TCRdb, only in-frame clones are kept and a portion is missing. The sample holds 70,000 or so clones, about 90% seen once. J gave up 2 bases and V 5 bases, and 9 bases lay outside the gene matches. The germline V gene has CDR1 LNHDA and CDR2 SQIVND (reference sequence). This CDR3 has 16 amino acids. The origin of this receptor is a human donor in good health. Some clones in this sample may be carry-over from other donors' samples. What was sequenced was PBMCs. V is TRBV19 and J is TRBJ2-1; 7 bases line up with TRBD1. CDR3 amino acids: CASSSSTGMTYNEQFF. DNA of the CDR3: TGTGCCAGTAGTTCGTCGACAGGGATGACCTACAATGAGCAGTTCTTC. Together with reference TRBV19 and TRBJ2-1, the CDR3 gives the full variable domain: DGGITQSPKYLFRKEGQNVTLSCEQNLNHDAMYWYRQDPGQGLRLIYYSQIVNDFQKGDIAEGYSVSREKKESFPLTVTSAQKNPTAFYLCASSSSTGMTYNEQFFGPGTRLTVL.